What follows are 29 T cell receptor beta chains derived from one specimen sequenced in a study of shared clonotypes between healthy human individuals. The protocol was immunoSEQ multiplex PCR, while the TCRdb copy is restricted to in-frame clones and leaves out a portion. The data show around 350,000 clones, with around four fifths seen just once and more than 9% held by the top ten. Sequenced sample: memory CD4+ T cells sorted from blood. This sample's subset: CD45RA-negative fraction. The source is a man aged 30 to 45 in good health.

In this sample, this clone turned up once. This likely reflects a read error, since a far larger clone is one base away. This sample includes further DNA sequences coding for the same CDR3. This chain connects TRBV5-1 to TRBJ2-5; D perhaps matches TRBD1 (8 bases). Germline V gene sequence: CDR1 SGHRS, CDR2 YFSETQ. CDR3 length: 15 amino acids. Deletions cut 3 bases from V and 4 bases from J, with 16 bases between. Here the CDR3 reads CASSSNTGGGETQYF. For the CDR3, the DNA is TGCGCCAGCAGCTCTAATACAGGGGGGGGAGAGACCCAGTACTTC.

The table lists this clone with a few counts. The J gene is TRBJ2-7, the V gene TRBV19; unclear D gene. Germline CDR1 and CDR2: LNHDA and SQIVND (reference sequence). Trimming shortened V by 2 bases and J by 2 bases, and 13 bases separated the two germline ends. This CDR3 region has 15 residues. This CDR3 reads CASSISNSRTYEQYF. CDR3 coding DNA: TGTGCCAGTAGTATATCGAATTCTAGAACCTACGAGCAGTACTTC.

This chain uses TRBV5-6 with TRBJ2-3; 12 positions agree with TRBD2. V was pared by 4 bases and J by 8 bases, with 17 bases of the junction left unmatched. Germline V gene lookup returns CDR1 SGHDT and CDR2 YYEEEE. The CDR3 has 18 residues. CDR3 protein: CASSQFQTASGGGVTQYF. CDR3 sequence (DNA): TGTGCCAGCAGCCAATTCCAAACCGCTAGCGGGGGGGGTGTTACGCAGTATTTT.

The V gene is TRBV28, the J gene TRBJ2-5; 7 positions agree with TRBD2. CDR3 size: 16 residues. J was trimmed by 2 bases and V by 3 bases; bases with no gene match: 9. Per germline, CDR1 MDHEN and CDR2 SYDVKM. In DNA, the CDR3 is TGTGCCAGCAGTTTTGCCGGAGCGGGATTACAAGAGACCCAGTACTTC. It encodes CASSFAGAGLQETQYF.

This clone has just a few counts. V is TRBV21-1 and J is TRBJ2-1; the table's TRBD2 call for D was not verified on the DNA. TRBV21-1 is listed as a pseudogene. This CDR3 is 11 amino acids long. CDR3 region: CASSAGNEQFF. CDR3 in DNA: TGTGCCAGCAGCGCCGGCAATGAGCAGTTCTTC.

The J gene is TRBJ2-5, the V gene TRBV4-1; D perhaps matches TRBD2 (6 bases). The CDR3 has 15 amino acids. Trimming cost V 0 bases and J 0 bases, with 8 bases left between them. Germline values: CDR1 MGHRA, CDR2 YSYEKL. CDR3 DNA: TGCGCCAGCAGCCAAGATCGGGGGTACCAAGAGACCCAGTACTTC. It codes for CASSQDRGYQETQYF.

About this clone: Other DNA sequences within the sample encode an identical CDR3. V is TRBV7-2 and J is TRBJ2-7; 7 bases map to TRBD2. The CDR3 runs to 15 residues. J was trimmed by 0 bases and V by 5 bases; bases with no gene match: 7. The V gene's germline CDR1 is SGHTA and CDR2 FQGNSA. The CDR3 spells CASSLSGPSSYEQYF. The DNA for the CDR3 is TGTGCCAGCAGCCTTAGCGGGCCCAGCTCCTACGAGCAGTACTTC.

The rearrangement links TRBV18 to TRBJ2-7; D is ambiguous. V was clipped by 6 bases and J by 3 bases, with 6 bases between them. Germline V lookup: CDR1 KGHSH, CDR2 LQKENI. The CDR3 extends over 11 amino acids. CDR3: CASSSGYEQYF. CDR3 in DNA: TGTGCCAGCTCTTCGGGCTACGAGCAGTACTTC.

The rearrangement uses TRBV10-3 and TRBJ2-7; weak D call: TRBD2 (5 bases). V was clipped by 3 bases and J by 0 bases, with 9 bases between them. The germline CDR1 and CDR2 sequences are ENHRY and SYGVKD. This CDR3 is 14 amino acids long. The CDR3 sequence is CAISDFGVSYEQYF. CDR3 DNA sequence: TGTGCCATCAGTGACTTCGGGGTCTCCTACGAGCAGTACTTC.

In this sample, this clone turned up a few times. The CDR3 sequence is CASSSMTGGYGSGEQFF. The CDR3 region has the DNA TGTGCCAGCAGCTCGATGACAGGGGGGTATGGGTCAGGTGAGCAGTTCTTC. The rearrangement links TRBV5-6 to TRBJ2-1, with 9 positions matching TRBD1. Germline CDR1 and CDR2: SGHDT and YYEEEE. Trimming took 3 bases from V and 9 from J; bases not matched to a gene: 16. This CDR3 contains 17 residues.

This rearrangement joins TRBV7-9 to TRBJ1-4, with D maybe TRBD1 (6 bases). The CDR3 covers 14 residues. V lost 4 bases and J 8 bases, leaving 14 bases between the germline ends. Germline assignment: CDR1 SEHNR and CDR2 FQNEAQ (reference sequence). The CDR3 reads CASSSQGIEEKLFF. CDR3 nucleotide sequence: TGTGCCAGCAGCTCCCAGGGGATCGAGGAAAAACTGTTTTTT.

DNA for the CDR3: TGTGCCAGCAGTTCGCCACCACAAGGGACCCCCTACGAGCAGTACTTC. Its protein product is CASSSPPQGTPYEQYF. This sequence joins TRBV6-5 and TRBJ2-7; D is possibly TRBD1 or TRBD2 (5 bases each). The CDR3 is 16 residues long. V was pared by 4 bases and J by 2 bases, with 18 bases between. Germline V gene sequence: CDR1 MNHEY, CDR2 SVGAGI.

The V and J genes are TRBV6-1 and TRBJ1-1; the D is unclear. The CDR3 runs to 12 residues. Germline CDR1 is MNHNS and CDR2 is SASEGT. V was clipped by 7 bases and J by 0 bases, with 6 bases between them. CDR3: CASTTMNTEAFF. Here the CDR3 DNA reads TGTGCCAGCACTACTATGAACACTGAAGCTTTCTTT.

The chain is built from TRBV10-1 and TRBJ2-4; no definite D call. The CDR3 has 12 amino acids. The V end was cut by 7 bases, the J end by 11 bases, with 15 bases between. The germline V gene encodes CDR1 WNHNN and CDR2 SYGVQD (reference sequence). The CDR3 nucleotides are TGCGCCAGCACACCCCGGGTCCAATTTCAGTACTTC. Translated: CASTPRVQFQYF.

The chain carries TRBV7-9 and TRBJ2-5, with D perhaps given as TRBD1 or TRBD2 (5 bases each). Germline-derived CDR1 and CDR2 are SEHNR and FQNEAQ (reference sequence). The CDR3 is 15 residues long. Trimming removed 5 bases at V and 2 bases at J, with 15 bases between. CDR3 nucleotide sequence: TGTGCCAGCAGCAAAACGGGACGAGGACAAGAGACCCAGTACTTC. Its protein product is CASSKTGRGQETQYF.

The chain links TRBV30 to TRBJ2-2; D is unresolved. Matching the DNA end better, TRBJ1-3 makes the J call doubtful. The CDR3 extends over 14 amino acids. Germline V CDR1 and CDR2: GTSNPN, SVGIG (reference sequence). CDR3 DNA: TGTGCCTGGAGTGCGGTAAACGGTGGAAACACCATATATTTT. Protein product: CAWSAVNGGNTIYF.

Here the CDR3 DNA reads TGTGCCAGCAAACAGGAAGGGGGTTCCGGACAGTTCTTC. It translates to CASKQEGGSGQFF. The chain couples TRBV2 to TRBJ2-1; weak D call: TRBD1 (6 bases). The CDR3 is made up of 13 amino acids. Germline lookup yields CDR1 SNHLY and CDR2 FYNNEI. Trimming took 7 bases from V and 13 from J, leaving 20 bases between them.

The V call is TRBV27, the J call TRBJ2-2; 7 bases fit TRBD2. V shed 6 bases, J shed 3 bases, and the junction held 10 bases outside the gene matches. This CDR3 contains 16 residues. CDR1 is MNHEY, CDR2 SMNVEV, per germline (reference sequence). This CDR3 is CASRLEAGVHTGELFF. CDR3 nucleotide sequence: TGTGCCAGCAGGCTGGAGGCGGGAGTTCACACCGGGGAGCTGTTTTTT.

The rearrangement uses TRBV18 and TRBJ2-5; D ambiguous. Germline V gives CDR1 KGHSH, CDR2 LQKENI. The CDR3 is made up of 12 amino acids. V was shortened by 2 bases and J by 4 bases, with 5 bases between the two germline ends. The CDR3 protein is CASSPMGETQYF. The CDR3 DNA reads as TGTGCCAGCTCACCAATGGGAGAGACCCAGTACTTC.

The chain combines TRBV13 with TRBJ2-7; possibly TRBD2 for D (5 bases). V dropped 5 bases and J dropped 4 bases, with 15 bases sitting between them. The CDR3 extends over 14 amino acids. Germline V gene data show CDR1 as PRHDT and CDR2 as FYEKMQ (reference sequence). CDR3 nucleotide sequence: TGTGCCAGCAGCCGAGGGATGCTTAATTACGAGCAGTACTTC. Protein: CASSRGMLNYEQYF.

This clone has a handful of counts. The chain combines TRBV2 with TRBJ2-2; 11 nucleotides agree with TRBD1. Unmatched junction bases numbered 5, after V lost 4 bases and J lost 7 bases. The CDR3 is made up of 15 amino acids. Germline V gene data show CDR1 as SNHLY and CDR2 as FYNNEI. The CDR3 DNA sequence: TGTGCCAGCAGTGGGACAGGGGGCATCGGCGGGGAGCTGTTTTTT. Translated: CASSGTGGIGGELFF.

The CDR3 here is CASSLVSREATEAFF. As DNA, the CDR3 is TGCGCCAGCAGCTTGGTTAGCAGGGAGGCAACTGAAGCTTTCTTT. The V and J genes are TRBV5-1 and TRBJ1-1, with D possibly being TRBD1 (5 bases). CDR3 length: 15 residues. Germline CDR1 reads SGHRS; CDR2 reads YFSETQ. V shed 0 bases and J shed 5 bases, with 14 bases lying between them.

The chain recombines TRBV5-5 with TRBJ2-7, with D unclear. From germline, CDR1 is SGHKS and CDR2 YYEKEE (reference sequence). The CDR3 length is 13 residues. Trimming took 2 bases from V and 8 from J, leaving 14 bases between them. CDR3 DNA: TGTGCCAGCAGCTTAGGCGGCGTTGGACAGCAGTACTTC. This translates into CASSLGGVGQQYF.

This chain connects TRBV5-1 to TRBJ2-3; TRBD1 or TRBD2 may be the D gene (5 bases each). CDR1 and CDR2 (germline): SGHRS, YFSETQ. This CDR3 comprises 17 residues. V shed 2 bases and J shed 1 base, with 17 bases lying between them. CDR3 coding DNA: TGCGCCAGCAGCTTTTTGAGGGGACGGGACCGCACAGATACGCAGTATTTT. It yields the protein CASSFLRGRDRTDTQYF.

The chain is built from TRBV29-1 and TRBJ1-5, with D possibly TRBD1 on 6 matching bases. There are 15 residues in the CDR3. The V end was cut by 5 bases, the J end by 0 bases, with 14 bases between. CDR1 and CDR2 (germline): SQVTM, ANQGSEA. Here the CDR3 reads CSVLQGLGSNQPQHF. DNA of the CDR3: TGCAGCGTTCTACAGGGCCTGGGTAGCAATCAGCCCCAGCATTTT. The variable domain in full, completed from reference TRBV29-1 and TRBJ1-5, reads SAVISQKPSRDICQRGTSLTIQCQVDSQVTMMFWYRQQPGQSLTLIATANQGSEATYESGFVIDKFPISRPNLTFSTLTVSNMSPEDSSIYLCSVLQGLGSNQPQHFGDGTRLSIL.

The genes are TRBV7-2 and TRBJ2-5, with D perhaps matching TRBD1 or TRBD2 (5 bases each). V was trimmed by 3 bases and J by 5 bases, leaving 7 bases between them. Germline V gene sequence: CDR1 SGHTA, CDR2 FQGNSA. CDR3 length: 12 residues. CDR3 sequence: CASSLGEETQYF. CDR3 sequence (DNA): TGTGCCAGCAGCTTGGGGGAGGAGACCCAGTACTTC.

The CDR3 DNA follows: TGTGCCTGGAGCCGAGGGTCCCATGAAGCTTTCTTT. It specifies CAWSRGSHEAFF. The V call is TRBV30, the J call TRBJ1-1; no clear D gene. The CDR3 covers 12 residues. V was shortened by 3 bases and J by 7 bases, with 12 bases between the two germline ends. From germline, CDR1 is GTSNPN and CDR2 SVGIG (reference sequence). The variable domain in full, with the rest retrieved from reference TRBV30 and TRBJ1-1, is SQTIHQWPATLVQPVGSPLSLECTVEGTSNPNLYWYRQAAGRGLQLLFYSVGIGQISSEVPQNLSASRPQDRQFILSSKKLLLSDSGFYLCAWSRGSHEAFFGQGTRLTVV.

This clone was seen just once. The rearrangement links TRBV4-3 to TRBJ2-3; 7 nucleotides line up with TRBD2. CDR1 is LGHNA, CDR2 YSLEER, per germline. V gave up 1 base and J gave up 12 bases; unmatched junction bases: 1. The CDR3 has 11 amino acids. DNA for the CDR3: TGCGCCAGCAGCCAAGGACTAGCTCAGTATTTT. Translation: CASSQGLAQYF.

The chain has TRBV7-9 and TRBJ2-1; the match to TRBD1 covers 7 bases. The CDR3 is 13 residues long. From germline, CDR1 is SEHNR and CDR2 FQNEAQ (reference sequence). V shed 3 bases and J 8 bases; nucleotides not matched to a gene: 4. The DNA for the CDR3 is TGTGCCAGCAGCTTTACAGGGGTATATGAGCAGTTCTTC. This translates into CASSFTGVYEQFF.